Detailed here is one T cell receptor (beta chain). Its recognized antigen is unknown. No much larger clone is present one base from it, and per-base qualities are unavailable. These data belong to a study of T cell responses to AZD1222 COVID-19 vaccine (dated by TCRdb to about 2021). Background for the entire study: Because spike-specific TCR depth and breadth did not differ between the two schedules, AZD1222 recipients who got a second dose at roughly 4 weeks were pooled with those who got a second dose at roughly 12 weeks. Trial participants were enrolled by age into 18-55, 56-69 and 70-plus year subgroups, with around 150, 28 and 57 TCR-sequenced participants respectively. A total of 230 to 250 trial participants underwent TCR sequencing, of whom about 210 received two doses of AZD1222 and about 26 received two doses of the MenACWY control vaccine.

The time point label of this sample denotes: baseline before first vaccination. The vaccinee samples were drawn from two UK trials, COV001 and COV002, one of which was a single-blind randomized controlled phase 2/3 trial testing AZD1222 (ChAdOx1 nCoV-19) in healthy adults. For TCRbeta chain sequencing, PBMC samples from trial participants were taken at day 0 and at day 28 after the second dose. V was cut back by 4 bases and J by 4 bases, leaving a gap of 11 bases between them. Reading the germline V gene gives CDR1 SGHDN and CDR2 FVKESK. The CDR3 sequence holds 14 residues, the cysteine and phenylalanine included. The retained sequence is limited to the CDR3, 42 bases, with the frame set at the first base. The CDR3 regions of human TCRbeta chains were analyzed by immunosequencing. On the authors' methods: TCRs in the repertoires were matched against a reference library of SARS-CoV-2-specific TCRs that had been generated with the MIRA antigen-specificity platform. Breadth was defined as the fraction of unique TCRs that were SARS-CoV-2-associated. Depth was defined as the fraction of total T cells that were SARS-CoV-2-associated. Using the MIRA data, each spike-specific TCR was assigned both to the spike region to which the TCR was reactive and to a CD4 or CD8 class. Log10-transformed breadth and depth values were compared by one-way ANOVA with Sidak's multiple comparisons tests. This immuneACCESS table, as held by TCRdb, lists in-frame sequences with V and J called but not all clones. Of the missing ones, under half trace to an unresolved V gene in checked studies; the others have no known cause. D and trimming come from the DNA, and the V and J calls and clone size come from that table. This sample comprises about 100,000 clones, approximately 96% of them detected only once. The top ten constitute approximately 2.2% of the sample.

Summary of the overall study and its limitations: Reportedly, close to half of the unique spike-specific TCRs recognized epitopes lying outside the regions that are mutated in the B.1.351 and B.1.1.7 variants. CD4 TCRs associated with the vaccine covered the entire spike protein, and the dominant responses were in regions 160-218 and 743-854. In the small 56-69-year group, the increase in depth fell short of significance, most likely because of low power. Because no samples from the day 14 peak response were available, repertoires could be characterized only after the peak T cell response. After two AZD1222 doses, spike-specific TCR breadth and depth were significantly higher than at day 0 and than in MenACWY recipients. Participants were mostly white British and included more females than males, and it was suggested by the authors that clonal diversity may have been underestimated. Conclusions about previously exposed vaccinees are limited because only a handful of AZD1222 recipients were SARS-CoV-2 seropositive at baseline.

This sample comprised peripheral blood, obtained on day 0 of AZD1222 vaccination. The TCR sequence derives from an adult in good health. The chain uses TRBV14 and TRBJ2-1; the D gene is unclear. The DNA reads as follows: TGTGCCAGCAGCCGACCCGGTGGTTACAATGAGCAGTTCTTC. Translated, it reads CASSRPGGYNEQFF.